This T cell receptor beta chain was observed in a study of shared clonotypes between healthy human individuals. Trimming cost V 0 bases and J 7 bases, with 11 bases left between them. This CDR3 is 14 amino acids long. The V gene's germline CDR1 is SGHTS and CDR2 YDEGEE. Donors were Caucasian adults residing in Nashville, Tennessee, USA. In unsorted samples, genomic DNA was obtained using 94 million or so PBMCs. Unsorted PBMC DNA sequencing spanned ten immunoSEQ deep assay plates. The assay was immunoSEQ multiplex PCR, and TCRdb's table has in-frame clones only and misses some. The sample includes some 450,000 clones, roughly four fifths seen only once; the top ten take about 12%.

The receptor was isolated from a woman in her thirties or forties in good health. Some clones in this sample may be carry-over from other donors' samples. Sequencing was carried out using PBMCs. The chain carries TRBV5-8 and TRBJ1-5, with unresolved D. CDR3 in amino acids: CASSLVSALQPQHF. In DNA form, the CDR3 reads TGTGCCAGCAGCTTGGTGTCAGCCCTACAGCCCCAGCATTTT.